This TCR beta chain appears in the sequencing data of a study of siplizumab effects on memory and regulatory T cells. Study results and limitations: The study found naive T cells seemingly more diverse than memory cells and seemingly major alloresponse contributors. Suppressive activity of Tregs proliferating in siplizumab cultures remained unconfirmed.

Clones were read by immunoSEQ multiplex PCR, and TCRdb kept only the in-frame ones, dropping some. Found here are more than 85,000 clones, 85% to 95% of them singletons; the top ten hold approximately 0.66%. Comment on this clone: What it recognizes is unknown.

The CDR3 runs 14 residues. Germline loops: CDR1 MDHEN, CDR2 SYDVKM. Trimming cost V 9 bases and J 7 bases; bases outside gene matches: 12. The clonotype was recovered from a human donor in good health. This sequence joins TRBV28 and TRBJ2-4; 7 bases fit TRBD1. Sample: Tregs sorted from blood. DNA of the CDR3: TGTGCCAGTAAAGAAGATGGACAGGTGAACATTCAGTACTTC. It encodes CASKEDGQVNIQYF.